A single sample is the source of the 10 T cell receptor beta chains below, sequenced in a study of blood T cell repertoires in COVID-19. Clones were sequenced by immunoSEQ multiplex PCR, and TCRdb holds only the in-frame ones, with some missing. The sample has 400,000 to 450,000 clones, about nine tenths seen once. The sequenced sample was peripheral blood. These receptors all stem from a woman between 25 and 40 years old with active or convalescent COVID-19.

The chain couples TRBV20-1 to TRBJ2-2; 8 positions match TRBD2. V lost 3 bases to trimming and J lost 6 bases; unmatched junction nucleotides: 3. There are 13 residues in the CDR3. Per the germline V gene, CDR1 is DFQATT and CDR2 is SNEGSKA (reference sequence). The CDR3 nucleotides read TGCAGTGCTAGTATCGGGAGGGCCGGGGAGCTGTTTTTT. It yields the protein CSASIGRAGELFF.

The chain carries TRBV9 and TRBJ2-7; a weak D match, TRBD2 (7 bases). The CDR3 is made up of 13 amino acids. The V gene lost 4 bases and the J gene lost 6 bases, with 14 bases spanning the gap. CDR1 SGDLS and CDR2 YYNGEE come from the germline V gene. The CDR3 coding sequence is TGTGCCAGCAGCCCGGAGGGGGGGTCCGAGCAGTACTTC. It yields the protein CASSPEGGSEQYF.

The V call is TRBV28, the J call TRBJ2-7; D not certain. The V gene's germline CDR1 is MDHEN and CDR2 SYDVKM. CDR3 length: 14 residues. The V end lost 6 bases, the J end lost 0 bases, and 12 bases lay between the germline ends. The DNA of the CDR3 is TGTGCCAGCAGCTTACGGTCTTTCTCCTACGAGCAGTACTTC. It specifies CASSLRSFSYEQYF.

This chain joins TRBV25-1 and TRBJ1-6, with 8 bases that match TRBD1. V gave up 4 bases and J gave up 9 bases; unmatched junction bases: 5. This CDR3 contains 14 residues. Germline assignment: CDR1 MGHDK and CDR2 SYGVNS. The CDR3 region is CASSGTGSGSPLHF. The CDR3 nucleotides are TGTGCCAGCAGTGGGACAGGGTCGGGTTCACCCCTCCACTTT.

This clone has a single count. The gene calls are TRBV27 and TRBJ1-1, with D tentatively TRBD1 (6 bases). This CDR3 has 15 amino acids. CDR1 and CDR2 from the germline V gene are MNHEY and SMNVEV (reference sequence). V dropped 5 bases and J dropped 1 base, with 14 bases sitting between them. This chain's CDR3 is CASSHTGGPNTEAFF. CDR3 nucleotide sequence: TGTGCCAGCAGTCACACCGGGGGGCCGAACACTGAAGCTTTCTTT.

The chain uses TRBV6-1 and TRBJ1-5; possible D gene TRBD1, 6 bases. V gave up 2 bases and J gave up 1 base, with 12 bases separating them. This CDR3 is built from 16 residues. Germline V gene data show CDR1 as MNHNS and CDR2 as SASEGT. The CDR3 coding sequence is TGTGCCAGCAGTGAACCCCGGGGGGGCAGCAATCAGCCCCAGCATTTT. Protein product: CASSEPRGGSNQPQHF.

The V call is TRBV10-2, the J call TRBJ1-1, with D uncertain. V lost 6 bases and J lost 3, with 20 bases in between. The CDR3 is 16 residues long. CDR1 WSHSY and CDR2 SAAADI come from the germline V gene. Written as DNA, the CDR3 is TGCGCCAGCAGAAGAACCGGTGGAGCCGAAGACACTGAAGCTTTCTTT. Its protein product is CASRRTGGAEDTEAFF.

In its sample, this clone was seen once. The V and J genes are TRBV4-1 and TRBJ1-1, with 8 bases fitting TRBD1. Germline-derived CDR1 and CDR2 are MGHRA and YSYEKL. The trim removed 3 bases at V and 0 bases at J, leaving 3 bases unmatched. This CDR3 is 15 amino acids long. This CDR3 reads CASSHQGQVNTEAFF. CDR3 bases: TGCGCCAGCAGCCACCAGGGACAGGTGAACACTGAAGCTTTCTTT.

This clone was counted a single time. The chain employs TRBV10-3 and TRBJ1-1; 9 bases are shared with TRBD1. There are 15 residues in the CDR3. Trimming cost V 3 bases and J 1 base; bases outside gene matches: 3. CDR1 ENHRY and CDR2 SYGVKD come from the germline V gene. Written as DNA, the CDR3 is TGTGCCATCAGTGAAGGGACAGGGAAGAACACTGAAGCTTTCTTT. Translating gives CAISEGTGKNTEAFF.

This rearrangement joins TRBV6-5 to TRBJ1-1, with TRBD1 as a possible D gene (5 bases). V lost 6 bases to trimming and J lost 5 bases, with 16 bases between them. Looked up from germline, CDR1 is MNHEY and CDR2 is SVGAGI. The CDR3 sequence is 14 residues long. CDR3 protein: CASRSRGGITEAFF. CDR3 coding DNA: TGTGCCAGCAGGTCCCGGGGGGGAATAACTGAAGCTTTCTTT.